This passage covers 14 T cell receptor beta chains from one sample sequenced in a study of Ad26.COV2.S vaccination and SARS-CoV-2 variants. Stated treatment: roughly 19 received Ad26.COV2.S at low or high dose, single or two shots; a few received placebo; per-sample allocation not given. Sampling occurred on day 63 after the first vaccine or placebo injection. Sequencing used immunoSEQ multiplex PCR; TCRdb keeps in-frame clones, though not all of them. The data show 450,000 to 550,000 clones, with 80% to 90% seen just once and under 2% held by the top ten. The sample was peripheral blood, taken in a trial of Ad26.COV2.S vaccine versus placebo. The receptors were gathered from a person aged 18-65 years who received the Ad26.COV2.S COVID-19 vaccine or a placebo.

The sample holds one count of this clone. In DNA form, the CDR3 reads TGTGCCAGCAGTTACTCGGCCATCCGGGACAGCACCGAGCAGTACTTC. As protein: CASSYSAIRDSTEQYF. The chain carries TRBV6-2 or TRBV6-3 and TRBJ2-7; 7 bases agree with TRBD1. The junction had 11 bases not matched to a gene; V was cut back by 0 bases and J by 6 bases. From germline, CDR1 is MNHEY and CDR2 SVGEGT. The CDR3 length is 16 residues.

V and J are TRBV23-1 and TRBJ1-2; 9 bases are a match to TRBD1. TRBV23-1 is placed among ORFs of uncertain function. Trimming at V came to 3 bases and at J to 0 bases, leaving 5 bases not matched to a gene. The CDR3 consists of 16 residues. The CDR3 coding sequence is TGCGCCAGCAGTCAGCTACACAGGGGGCCTAACTATGGCTACACCTTC. Amino acid sequence: CASSQLHRGPNYGYTF.

CDR3: CASSSWRQGAGELFF. The CDR3 region has the DNA TGTGCCAGCAGCTCTTGGCGACAGGGGGCCGGGGAGCTGTTTTTT. The chain links TRBV7-9 to TRBJ2-2; 9 positions match TRBD1. After removal of 4 bases from V and 6 bases from J, the junction contained 6 bases not matched to a gene. Per the germline V gene, CDR1 is SEHNR and CDR2 is FQNEAQ (reference sequence). The CDR3 contains 15 residues. Supplemented by reference TRBV7-9 and TRBJ2-2, the full variable domain reads DTGVSQNPRHKITKRGQNVTFRCDPISEHNRLYWYRQTLGQGPEFLTYFQNEAQLEKSRLLSDRFSAERPKGSFSTLEIQRTEQGDSAMYLCASSSWRQGAGELFFGEGSRLTVL.

The V gene is TRBV5-1, the J gene TRBJ1-1; D possibly corresponds to TRBD1 (6 bases). The V gene lost 0 bases and the J gene lost 0 bases, with 9 bases spanning the gap. Germline CDR1 and CDR2: SGHRS and YFSETQ. The CDR3 contains 15 residues. CDR3 residues: CASSLGDTLNTEAFF. As DNA, the CDR3 is TGCGCCAGCAGCTTGGGGGACACTTTGAACACTGAAGCTTTCTTT.

The chain joins TRBV4-3 to TRBJ2-3, with D unclear. Trimming stripped 0 bases from V and 3 bases from J, with 19 bases between. The CDR3 has 18 residues. The germline V gene encodes CDR1 LGHNA and CDR2 YSLEER. The CDR3 loop is CASSQDYRAQGGTDTQYF. CDR3 coding DNA: TGCGCCAGCAGCCAAGATTATCGGGCGCAAGGCGGTACAGATACGCAGTATTTT.

The gene calls are TRBV3-1 (or the pseudogene TRBV3-2) and TRBJ2-7; D not certain. Trimming pared 4 bases from V and 3 bases from J, leaving 10 bases between. Germline CDR1 LGHDT, CDR2 YNNKEL (reference sequence). This CDR3 spans 13 amino acids. DNA of the CDR3: TGTGCCAGCAGCCTCGACGGATACTACGAGCAGTACTTC. Its protein is CASSLDGYYEQYF.

The rearrangement joins TRBV11-2 to TRBJ2-1; TRBD2 aligns across 7 bases. The CDR3 spans 15 residues. Germline loops: CDR1 SGHAT, CDR2 FQNNGV. The V segment lost 6 bases and the J segment 0 bases; nucleotides outside the gene matches: 5. CDR3 DNA: TGTGCCAGCAGTTGGGGGGGGAGCTCCTACAATGAGCAGTTCTTC. It yields the protein CASSWGGSSYNEQFF. Combining the CDR3 with reference TRBV11-2 and TRBJ2-1 gives the whole variable domain EAGVAQSPRYKIIEKRQSVAFWCNPISGHATLYWYQQILGQGPKLLIQFQNNGVVDDSQLPKDRFSAERLKGVDSTLKIQPAKLEDSAVYLCASSWGGSSYNEQFFGPGTRLTVL.

This chain joins TRBV30 and TRBJ1-1; D remains ambiguous. There are 15 residues in the CDR3. CDR1 is GTSNPN, CDR2 SVGIG, per germline (reference sequence). With 3 bases removed from V and 0 bases from J, the gap between germline ends came to 14 bases. This CDR3 is CAWRARRELNTEAFF. The CDR3 coding sequence is TGTGCCTGGAGGGCTCGGAGGGAGTTGAACACTGAAGCTTTCTTT. The full variable domain, in which reference TRBV30 and TRBJ1-1 provide the parts outside the CDR3, is SQTIHQWPATLVQPVGSPLSLECTVEGTSNPNLYWYRQAAGRGLQLLFYSVGIGQISSEVPQNLSASRPQDRQFILSSKKLLLSDSGFYLCAWRARRELNTEAFFGQGTRLTVV.

The rearrangement uses TRBV4-1 and TRBJ2-1; 7 nucleotides agree with TRBD2. Trimming at V came to 4 bases and at J to 5 bases, leaving 14 bases not matched to a gene. The CDR3 covers 17 residues. The germline V gene has CDR1 MGHRA and CDR2 YSYEKL. CDR3 sequence: CASSPSWGGSGHNEQFF. CDR3 nucleotides: TGCGCCAGCAGCCCCTCCTGGGGGGGGTCGGGACACAATGAGCAGTTCTTC.

This chain uses TRBV25-1 with TRBJ2-1; D is undetermined. The CDR3 runs 12 residues. Trimming left V 2 bases short and J 6 bases short, with 5 bases between. In germline, CDR1 is MGHDK, CDR2 SYGVNS. CDR3 nucleotides: TGTGCCAGCAGTGAACCCAGCAATGAGCAGTTCTTC. Amino acid sequence: CASSEPSNEQFF.

The gene calls are TRBV5-6 and TRBJ2-3; no definite D call. V was clipped by 0 bases and J by 2 bases, with 10 bases between them. This CDR3 is 15 amino acids long. Looked up from germline, CDR1 is SGHDT and CDR2 is YYEEEE. The CDR3 sequence is CASSLAAGPTDTQYF. Here the CDR3 DNA reads TGTGCCAGCAGCTTGGCGGCAGGACCCACAGATACGCAGTATTTT.

The V gene is TRBV6-6, the J gene TRBJ1-1; the D gene is possibly TRBD1 (6 bases). Between the trimmed V and J ends, which lost 4 bases and 7 bases, there was a span of 19 bases. The germline V gene encodes CDR1 MNHNY and CDR2 SVGAGI (reference sequence). The CDR3 totals 15 residues. CDR3: CASSSDSNVAVEAFF. Written as DNA, the CDR3 is TGTGCCAGCAGTTCGGACAGCAACGTGGCGGTTGAAGCTTTCTTT.

This chain uses TRBV14 with TRBJ2-3; D gene uncertain. CDR3 size: 15 residues. From germline, CDR1 is SGHDN and CDR2 FVKESK. V was shortened by 2 bases and J by 2 bases, with 11 bases between the two germline ends. CDR3 DNA sequence: TGTGCCAGCAGCCAATCGTTGCTAACCACAGATACGCAGTATTTT. It codes for CASSQSLLTTDTQYF.

This clone has only one observation. The chain is built from TRBV5-1 and TRBJ1-2, with D tentatively TRBD1 (6 bases). V lost 0 bases and J lost 6, with 12 bases in between. Germline assignment: CDR1 SGHRS and CDR2 YFSETQ. This CDR3 is 14 amino acids long. In DNA, the CDR3 is TGCGCCAGCAGCTTGGGAGGGGGGTTCGATGGCTACACCTTC. It codes for CASSLGGGFDGYTF.